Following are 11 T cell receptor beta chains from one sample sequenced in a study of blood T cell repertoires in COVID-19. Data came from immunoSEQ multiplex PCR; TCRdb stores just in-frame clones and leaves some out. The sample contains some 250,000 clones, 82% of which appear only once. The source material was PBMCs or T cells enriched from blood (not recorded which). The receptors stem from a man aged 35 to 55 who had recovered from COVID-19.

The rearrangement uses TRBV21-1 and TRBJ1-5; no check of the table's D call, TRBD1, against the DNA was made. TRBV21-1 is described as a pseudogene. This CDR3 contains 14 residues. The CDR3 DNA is TGTGCCAGCAGCAGCAGGGTGCTGAATCAGCCCCAGCATTTT. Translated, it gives CASSSRVLNQPQHF.

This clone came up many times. The CDR3 reads CASSRGSSEQYF. The DNA for the CDR3 is TGCGCCAGCTCGCGGGGGTCGTCCGAGCAGTACTTC. The rearrangement uses TRBV10-1 and TRBJ2-7; 7 nucleotides line up with TRBD2. Germline CDR1 WNHNN, CDR2 SYGVQD (reference sequence). This CDR3 has 12 residues. The trim removed 8 bases at V and 6 bases at J, leaving 7 bases unmatched.

This CDR3 is CASSFSSGGQETQYF. In DNA form, the CDR3 reads TGCGCCAGCAGCTTCTCTAGCGGGGGCCAAGAGACCCAGTACTTC. This chain links TRBV5-1 with TRBJ2-5; TRBD2 matches at 10 bases. Germline-derived CDR1 and CDR2 are SGHRS and YFSETQ. V was pared by 2 bases and J by 1 base, with 2 bases of the junction left unmatched. This CDR3 region has 15 residues.

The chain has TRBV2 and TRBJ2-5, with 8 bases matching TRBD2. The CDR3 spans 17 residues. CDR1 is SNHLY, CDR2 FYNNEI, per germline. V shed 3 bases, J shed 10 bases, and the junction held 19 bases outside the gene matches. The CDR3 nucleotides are TGTGCCAGCAGTGATTTGGGGACTAGTCTTCTCAAGGGGTACCAGTACTTC. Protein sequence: CASSDLGTSLLKGYQYF.

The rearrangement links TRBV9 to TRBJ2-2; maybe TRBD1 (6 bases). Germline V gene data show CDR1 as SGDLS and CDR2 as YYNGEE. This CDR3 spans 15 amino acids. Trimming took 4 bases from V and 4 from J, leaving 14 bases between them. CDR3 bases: TGTGCCAGCAGCAATACAGGGCTTCTCACCGGGGAGCTGTTTTTT. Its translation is CASSNTGLLTGELFF.

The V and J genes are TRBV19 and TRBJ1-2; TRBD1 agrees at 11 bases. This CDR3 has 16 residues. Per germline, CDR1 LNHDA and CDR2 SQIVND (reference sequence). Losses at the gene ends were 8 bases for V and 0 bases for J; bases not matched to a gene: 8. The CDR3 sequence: CASRYGQGATNYGYTF. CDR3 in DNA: TGTGCCAGTCGGTATGGACAGGGGGCCACTAACTATGGCTACACCTTC. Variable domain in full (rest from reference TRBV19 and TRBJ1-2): DGGITQSPKYLFRKEGQNVTLSCEQNLNHDAMYWYRQDPGQGLRLIYYSQIVNDFQKGDIAEGYSVSREKKESFPLTVTSAQKNPTAFYLCASRYGQGATNYGYTFGSGTRLTVV.

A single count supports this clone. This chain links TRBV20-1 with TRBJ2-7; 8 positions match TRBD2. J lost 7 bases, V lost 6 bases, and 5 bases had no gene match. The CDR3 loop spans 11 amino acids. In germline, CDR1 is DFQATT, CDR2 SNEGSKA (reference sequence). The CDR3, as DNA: TGCAGTGCGCGGGAGGCCGGAGAGCAGTACTTC. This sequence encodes CSAREAGEQYF.

The CDR3 spells CASRYRGGTKGNTIYF. The CDR3 coding sequence is TGTGCCAGCAGATACCGAGGAGGGACGAAGGGAAACACCATATATTTT. V gene TRBV5-4 combines with J gene TRBJ1-3; perhaps TRBD1 as D (5 bases). Germline-derived CDR1 and CDR2 are SGHNT and YYREEE (reference sequence). This CDR3 region has 16 residues. V shed 5 bases and J shed 4 bases, with 19 bases lying between them.

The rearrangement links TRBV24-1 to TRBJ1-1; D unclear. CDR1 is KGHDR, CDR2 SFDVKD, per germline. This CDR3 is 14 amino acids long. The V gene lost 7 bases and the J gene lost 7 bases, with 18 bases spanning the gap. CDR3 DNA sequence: TGTGCCACCAGCGCCGTCGGAGGGTCGAATGAAGCTTTCTTT. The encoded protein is CATSAVGGSNEAFF.

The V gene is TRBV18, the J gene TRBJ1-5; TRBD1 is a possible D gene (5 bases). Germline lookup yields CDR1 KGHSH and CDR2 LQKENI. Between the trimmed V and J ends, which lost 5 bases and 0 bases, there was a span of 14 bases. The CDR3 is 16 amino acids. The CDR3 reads CASSTLDQGSNQPQHF. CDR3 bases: TGTGCCAGCTCAACTCTGGATCAGGGTAGCAATCAGCCCCAGCATTTT.

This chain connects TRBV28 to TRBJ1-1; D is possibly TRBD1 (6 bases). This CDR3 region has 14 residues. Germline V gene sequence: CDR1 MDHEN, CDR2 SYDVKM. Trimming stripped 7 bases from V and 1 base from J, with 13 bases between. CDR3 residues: CASTGRGGNTEAFF. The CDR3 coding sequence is TGTGCCAGCACAGGGAGAGGGGGGAACACTGAAGCTTTCTTT.